These 15 T cell receptor beta chains were all obtained from the same sample, sequenced in a study of T cells in Graves' hyperthyroidism and ophthalmopathy. What was amplified from RNA transcripts were TCR beta CDR3 regions. The primer set for the first-round RT-PCR of the TCR CDR3 was HTBI. TCRdb ran MiXCR on the multiplex PCR reads and lists one entry per CDR3 protein. The profile shows about 380,000 distinct CDR3 sequences, roughly 20% of them singletons. Sequencing was performed on blood. Every receptor here comes from a man between 18 and 35 years old with Graves' ophthalmopathy.

This sequence joins TRBV5-1 and TRBJ1-6; TRBD1 matches at 8 bases. Trimming cost V 6 bases and J 6 bases; bases outside gene matches: 8. Germline V gene sequence: CDR1 SGHRS, CDR2 YFSETQ. The CDR3 spans 15 residues. The DNA for the CDR3 is TGCGCCAGCAACCTTGGACAGGGCCCTAATTCACCCCTCCACTTT. This gives the protein CASNLGQGPNSPLHF.

The rearrangement links TRBV11-2 to TRBJ2-2; the match to TRBD1 covers 10 bases. CDR3 length: 15 amino acids. The trim removed 1 base at V and 4 bases at J, leaving 0 bases unmatched. Germline V lookup: CDR1 SGHAT, CDR2 FQNNGV. For the CDR3, the DNA is TGTGCCAGCAGCTTAGGGGACAGGGGCACCGGGGAGCTGTTTTTT. This encodes CASSLGDRGTGELFF.

This clonotype was found many times. V and J are TRBV28 and TRBJ1-1; no clear D. V shed 5 bases and J shed 1 base, with 14 bases lying between them. From germline, CDR1 is MDHEN and CDR2 SYDVKM. The CDR3 sequence is 15 residues long. Written as DNA, the CDR3 is TGTGCCAGCAGTGTCCTAACCCAAAGGAACACTGAAGCTTTCTTT. Amino acid sequence: CASSVLTQRNTEAFF.

This clonotype was recorded at least ten times. The chain uses TRBV7-9 and TRBJ2-3; D not certain. Per the germline V gene, CDR1 is SEHNR and CDR2 is FQNEAQ (reference sequence). The CDR3 spans 13 residues. With 3 bases removed from V and 2 bases from J, the gap between germline ends came to 6 bases. This CDR3 reads CASSFKPTDTQYF. The DNA of the CDR3 is TGTGCCAGCAGCTTCAAACCCACAGATACGCAGTATTTT.

This clonotype appeared many times. A junction boundary mismatches the germline segment, possibly from a read error. J is TRBJ2-5 and V is TRBV2; a weak D match, TRBD1 (5 bases). CDR1 is SNHLY and CDR2 is FYNNEI in the germline V gene. This CDR3 region has 13 residues. In DNA form, the CDR3 reads TGTGCCAGCAGAGAAGGGGTTGGAGAGACCCAGTACTTC. Encoded protein: CASREGVGETQYF.

This clonotype was recorded at least ten times. The chain employs TRBV11-2 and TRBJ2-1, with a tentative D call TRBD2 (5 bases). This CDR3 spans 14 amino acids. V lost 1 base to trimming and J lost 5 bases, with 9 bases between them. Germline CDR1 is SGHAT and CDR2 is FQNNGV. CDR3 nucleotide sequence: TGTGCCAGCAGCTTAGTTAGGCGGGACAATGAGCAGTTCTTC. Residues: CASSLVRRDNEQFF. Combining the CDR3 with reference TRBV11-2 and TRBJ2-1 gives the whole variable domain EAGVAQSPRYKIIEKRQSVAFWCNPISGHATLYWYQQILGQGPKLLIQFQNNGVVDDSQLPKDRFSAERLKGVDSTLKIQPAKLEDSAVYLCASSLVRRDNEQFFGPGTRLTVL.

This clonotype has only a few counts. This rearrangement joins TRBV28 to TRBJ2-3, with D possibly called TRBD1 or TRBD2 (5 bases each). Trimming removed 3 bases at V and 0 bases at J, with 16 bases between. CDR3 length: 17 residues. Germline lookup yields CDR1 MDHEN and CDR2 SYDVKM. The DNA of the CDR3 is TGTGCCAGCAGTTTCGGTGACAGACTATCTAGCACAGATACGCAGTATTTT. This translates into CASSFGDRLSSTDTQYF.

This clonotype turned up a few times. The rearrangement uses TRBV5-1 and TRBJ2-3; D is ambiguous. In germline, CDR1 is SGHRS, CDR2 YFSETQ. The CDR3 extends over 13 amino acids. The V gene lost 5 bases and the J gene lost 4 bases, with 11 bases spanning the gap. CDR3 sequence reads: CASSPLTSDTQYF. The CDR3 DNA follows: TGCGCCAGCAGTCCTCTTACATCAGATACGCAGTATTTT.

V usage is TRBV7-9 and J usage is TRBJ1-6, with D maybe TRBD1 (6 bases). This CDR3 is built from 15 residues. CDR1 and CDR2 (germline): SEHNR, FQNEAQ (reference sequence). Trimming pared 1 base from V and 10 bases from J, leaving 14 bases between. The CDR3 sequence: CASSLGEGVGSPLHF. CDR3 DNA sequence: TGTGCCAGCAGCTTAGGAGAGGGGGTAGGATCACCCCTCCACTTT.

This clonotype was detected ten times or more. The chain couples TRBV12-3 or TRBV12-4 to TRBJ1-6; a weak D match, TRBD1 (5 bases). The V end lost 5 bases, the J end lost 3 bases, and 14 bases lay between the germline ends. This CDR3 is built from 16 residues. CDR3 DNA sequence: TGTGCCAGCAGTCAACCGACAGCACTCTATAATTCACCCCTCCACTTT. Its protein is CASSQPTALYNSPLHF.

Note on this clonotype: A much larger clone differs by one base, so this may be a read error. V usage is TRBV27 and J usage is TRBJ2-2; D ambiguous. This CDR3 has 12 residues. The germline V gene has CDR1 MNHEY and CDR2 SMNVEV (reference sequence). With 3 bases removed from V and 3 bases from J, the gap between germline ends came to 2 bases. The CDR3 nucleotides are TGTGCCAGCAGTTTTCACACCGGGGAGCTGTTTTTT. Amino acid sequence: CASSFHTGELFF.

This clonotype was counted many times. The chain couples TRBV2 to TRBJ2-2; perhaps TRBD2 as D (5 bases). Germline-derived CDR1 and CDR2 are SNHLY and FYNNEI. Trimming removed 7 bases from V and 0 bases from J, with 12 bases in between. The CDR3 is 15 residues long. The CDR3 DNA reads as TGTGCCAGCAAGGGAGTAACAGCGAACACCGGGGAGCTGTTTTTT. Translating gives CASKGVTANTGELFF.

A few counts support this clonotype. The genes are TRBV19 and TRBJ2-1, with 9 bases lining up with TRBD2. J gave up 9 bases and V 1 base, and 16 bases lay outside the gene matches. Germline V gene sequence: CDR1 LNHDA, CDR2 SQIVND (reference sequence). This CDR3 spans 18 amino acids. The CDR3 sequence is CASSIAYGPAGGHGEQFF. The CDR3 DNA is TGTGCCAGTAGTATAGCCTACGGGCCAGCGGGGGGACATGGTGAGCAGTTCTTC.

This clonotype showed up many times. This chain connects TRBV7-9 to TRBJ1-5; TRBD1 agrees at 7 bases. The J segment lost 3 bases and the V segment lost 5 bases, leaving 7 bases of the junction unmatched. The CDR3 consists of 15 residues. Germline loops: CDR1 SEHNR, CDR2 FQNEAQ (reference sequence). The CDR3: CASSPGTASNQPQHF. CDR3 coding DNA: TGTGCCAGCAGCCCCGGGACAGCCTCCAATCAGCCCCAGCATTTT.

V gene TRBV7-6 combines with J gene TRBJ1-1, with 8 nucleotides matching TRBD1. After removal of 5 bases from V and 0 bases from J, the junction contained 8 bases not matched to a gene. This CDR3 comprises 16 residues. Germline loops: CDR1 SGHVS, CDR2 FNYEAQ. CDR3 sequence: CASSPRTGLVNTEAFF. CDR3 DNA: TGTGCCAGCAGCCCTCGGACAGGGTTGGTGAACACTGAAGCTTTCTTT.